The present T cell receptor (beta chain) was sequenced within a study of beta chain features in type 1 diabetes (dated by TCRdb to 2016 to 2019). At the level of the whole study: Patients and healthy donors did not differ in mean age, gender distribution, total cell number or subset yield. A total of 85 million to 140 million sorted cells were examined across all samples, and a strong correlation was observed between cell number per subset and RNA yield. The study compared TCRB repertoires of sorted circulating CD4+ T cell subsets between recently diagnosed type 1 diabetes patients and matched healthy donors. Regulatory and stem cell-like memory subsets were obtained from only 8 patients and about eight healthy donors, while naive and central memory subsets were obtained from all 30 or so donors. General study outcomes and caveats: The naive, central memory and regulatory TCRB repertoires appeared to resemble one another more closely among patients than among healthy donors. At VDJ recombination sites, type 1 diabetes patients had fewer insertions and more deleted nucleotides, which implies abnormalities in thymic rearrangement. A moderate but significant shortening of TCRB CDR3 length was observed in type 1 diabetes patients in all four CD4+ subsets. Because the HLA sub-analyses included only small numbers of individuals, any influence of HLA type on TCRB rearrangement was left unresolved. Because cDNA rather than genomic DNA was sequenced, highly expressing activated cells could have been over-represented, although no difference in activation and CD3 levels was found between groups. Shorter templates might be favored by PCR, yet because patient and control samples were amplified and corrected together, any such skew would affect both groups equally.

The entire isolated RNA was reverse transcribed using the High Capacity cDNA Reverse Transcription Kit, and thus expressed TCRB transcripts were sequenced. Deep immunoSEQ sequencing was performed on naive, central memory and regulatory T cell samples, with an average of around 3.4 million total reads per sample. Sorted cells were lysed in RLT buffer and RNA was extracted with DNase-treated RNeasy Micro or Mini kits, depending on cell number. To prevent cross-contamination, each cell subset was processed individually, whereas patient and healthy donor samples were processed jointly. TCRB sequences were amplified from cDNA with the immunoSEQ multiplex PCR, producing 87-bp fragments spanning the CDR3 region. Sequencing of the amplicons was performed on the Illumina HiSeq platform. As for the original processing: Synthetic template baselines were used to correct PCR bias computationally, reads within Hamming distance 2 were collapsed together, and singletons that could not be merged were discarded. By aligning reads against IMGT, V, D and J genes, CDR3 length, and insertions or deletions at six rearrangement sites were assigned. Within each subset, clonotype counts were normalized to sorted cell number, after which true diversity and Gini coefficients were computed with the tcR R package. Repertoire sharing was quantified using the overlap coefficient calculated on TCRB nucleotide sequences. As stored in TCRdb, this immuneACCESS dataset retains in-frame rearrangements with V and J assigned. A fraction of the clones does not appear; measured against another copy, unresolved V genes explain less than half of the discrepancy, and the remainder lacks a known reason. V, J and clone size reflect that table, while D and trimming were determined from the DNA. The sample data list some 120,000 clones, and 15% to 20% of these were observed just once. The top ten hold around 2.7% of the sample.

Points on this clone: Its antigen is not yet known. No clone much larger than this one lies a single base away; base qualities are absent.

Each donor gave one peripheral blood draw, averaging around 120 mL, which was collected into heparinised tubes. A BD FACSAria II and a panel including CD45RO, CCR7, CD25, CD127, CD95 and CD27 were used to sort naive, central memory, regulatory and stem cell-like memory CD4+ T cells. A purity above 95% was achieved for all sorted populations. PBMCs were isolated right away by Lymphoprep density gradient centrifugation and were stained directly, without culture. Samples were stained and sorted in pairs, with one healthy donor and one patient per experiment, so that batch effects were minimized. V and J are truncated by 11 bases and 4 bases respectively, leaving an intervening sequence of 11 bases. From the cysteine up to the phenylalanine, the CDR3 has a length of 11 residues. Solely the CDR3 DNA is kept, with 33 bases framed from the first base. Sequences SNHLY (CDR1) and FYNNEI (CDR2) are obtained from the germline V gene.

The sequenced sample consisted of central memory CD4+ T cells from blood. This sequence originates from a man aged 18 to 35 with type 1 diabetes. The sequence is built from TRBV2 and TRBJ1-1; the D gene is not confidently resolved. The CDR3 protein is CAGRGFTEAFF. Read as DNA, the sequence is TGTGCCGGGCGAGGGTTCACTGAAGCTTTCTTT.